Listed here is a single TCR beta chain. What it recognizes is unknown. V lost 0 bases, J lost 2 bases, and 14 bases lay in between. CDR3 size: 17 residues. The germline CDR1 and CDR2 sequences are LNHDA and SQIVND (reference sequence). This record belongs to a study of Tregs in tolerant kidney transplant recipients. Study in general: Antibodies separated recipient from donor cells.

Broader study findings: Findings come from small patient numbers and require larger validation. Biological reproducibility was not directly addressed in this study.

Sequencing was performed with immunoSEQ multiplex PCR; in TCRdb, only in-frame clones are kept and a portion is missing. The repertoire holds 35,000 to 50,000 clones, with nearly 97% as singletons. The receptor was derived from a human donor in good health. The V call is TRBV19, the J call TRBJ2-1, with D maybe TRBD1 (6 bases). The sequenced material came from Tregs from blood cultured with allogeneic cells. In DNA form, the CDR3 reads TGTGCCAGTAGTATAGACGGGACACCCACCACCTACAATGAGCAGTTCTTC. This sequence encodes CASSIDGTPTTYNEQFF.